This TCR beta chain is drawn from a study of memory CD4+ T cells and cytomegalovirus serostatus. Study as a whole: Of the healthy Belgian adults, several were CMV seropositive and approximately 25 seronegative.

The sort gate was single viable CD3+CD4+CD8-CD45RO+ cells for memory CD4+ T cells. The CDR3 is made up of 17 amino acids. Germline V CDR1 and CDR2: LGHNA, YSLEER. With 0 bases removed from V and 0 bases from J, the gap between germline ends came to 12 bases. Of note for this clone: Its antigen is not identified.

In the original processing: Out-of-frame sequences were removed, leaving about 2,300,000 distinct TCRbeta sequences. Some clones are missing from TCRdb's copy, which holds only in-frame ones; the method was immunoSEQ multiplex PCR. That table is the source of V, J and clone size, and D and trimming were worked out from the DNA. The sample gives tens of thousands of clones, roughly 78% of which show up once; under 0.9% is in the top ten. Study-wide findings and caveats: Each of approximately 73 CMV-associated TCRbeta sequences occurred in one to five individuals. The CMV-associated TCR signature appears largely within the CD4+ memory repertoire.

This sequence was found in an adult in good health and CMV-seronegative. The rearrangement uses TRBV4-3 and TRBJ1-3, with D hard to call. Input material: memory CD4+ T cells from blood. Here the CDR3 DNA reads TGCGCCAGCAGCCAAGATCCCCGGCTCTACTCTGGAAACACCATATATTTT. Protein: CASSQDPRLYSGNTIYF.